Each of the 27 T cell receptor beta chains below was sequenced from the same sample in a study of PD-L1 blockade in urothelial cancer (dated 2017 in TCRdb). The library was prepared using the immunoSEQ multiplex PCR assay. TCRdb took this table from immuneACCESS and kept in-frame rearrangements with V and J called. Such tables lack part of the clones; where checked against another copy, unresolved V genes explain under half of the gap, and the rest is unexplained. This sample gives about 36,000 clones in total; over 65% of them show up just once. About 10% of the sample comes from the top ten. The sample's time point label, decoded: peripheral blood 6 weeks after treatment start. Here the sequenced sample was PBMCs, taken around atezolizumab (anti-PD-L1) treatment. The source is a middle-aged man with urothelial cancer.

The CDR3 loop is CASTGGHQVGSNTGELFF. The CDR3 DNA reads TGTGCCAGTACGGGGGGGCACCAGGTTGGTTCGAACACCGGGGAGCTGTTTTTT. The V gene is TRBV19, the J gene TRBJ2-2; 8 positions match TRBD2. V shed 7 bases and J 0 bases; nucleotides not matched to a gene: 13. Germline CDR1 reads LNHDA; CDR2 reads SQIVND (reference sequence). The CDR3 is 18 residues long.

CDR3 region: CASSQVENSNQPQHF. In DNA form, the CDR3 reads TGCGCCAGCAGCCAAGTCGAGAATAGCAATCAGCCCCAGCATTTT. The V and J genes are TRBV4-1 and TRBJ1-5; no clear D. The length of the CDR3 is 15 residues. With 1 base removed from V and 0 bases from J, the gap between germline ends came to 7 bases. Germline CDR1 MGHRA, CDR2 YSYEKL.

The rearrangement uses TRBV4-1 and TRBJ2-3, with a weak D call TRBD1 (6 bases). Germline-derived CDR1 and CDR2 are MGHRA and YSYEKL. This CDR3 region has 13 residues. V gave up 2 bases and J gave up 3 bases, with 6 bases separating them. This chain's CDR3 is CASSQQGTDTQYF. The CDR3 DNA is TGCGCCAGCAGCCAACAGGGGACAGATACGCAGTATTTT.

The V call is TRBV7-9, the J call TRBJ1-2, with D maybe TRBD1 (5 bases). The CDR3 loop spans 12 amino acids. Germline CDR1 and CDR2: SEHNR and FQNEAQ (reference sequence). Trimming pared 5 bases from V and 1 base from J, leaving 5 bases between. The CDR3 DNA is TGTGCCAGCAGCCAGGGTAACTATGGCTACACCTTC. Amino acids: CASSQGNYGYTF.

The genes are TRBV7-9 and TRBJ2-1; D may be TRBD2 (5 bases). The germline V and J ends were trimmed by 8 bases and 0 bases, with 11 bases remaining between them. Germline V lookup: CDR1 SEHNR, CDR2 FQNEAQ (reference sequence). There are 14 residues in the CDR3. CDR3 bases: TGTGCCAGCGAGGGCGGAGGCTCCTACAATGAGCAGTTCTTC. This codes for CASEGGGSYNEQFF.

The V call is TRBV4-2, the J call TRBJ2-7; D is undetermined. Deletions cut 4 bases from V and 0 bases from J, with 13 bases between. CDR1 is LGHNA, CDR2 YNFKEQ, per germline. The CDR3 has 15 residues. CDR3 residues: CASSLSQASSYEQYF. DNA of the CDR3: TGTGCCAGCAGCCTCTCTCAGGCGAGCTCCTACGAGCAGTACTTC.

V usage is TRBV6-5 and J usage is TRBJ1-1, with 7 bases identical to TRBD1. The germline V gene has CDR1 MNHEY and CDR2 SVGAGI. Losses at the gene ends were 0 bases for V and 1 base for J; bases not matched to a gene: 2. This CDR3 is 15 amino acids long. The CDR3 DNA sequence: TGTGCCAGCAGTTACTCCGGGACAGCGAACACTGAAGCTTTCTTT. Its protein product is CASSYSGTANTEAFF.

This clone was counted a single time. The chain carries TRBV12-5 and TRBJ1-5, with D tentatively TRBD1 (6 bases). The V end lost 0 bases, the J end lost 0 bases, and 27 bases lay between the germline ends. Per the germline V gene, CDR1 is LGHNT and CDR2 is FRNRAP. The CDR3 is made up of 22 amino acids. The CDR3 here is CASGLVRLQGDRCLYSNQPQHF. CDR3 in DNA: TGTGCTAGTGGTTTGGTTCGCCTTCAGGGTGACAGGTGCCTCTATAGCAATCAGCCCCAGCATTTT.

The rearrangement links TRBV28 to TRBJ1-4; D is unresolved. V was trimmed by 6 bases and J by 4 bases, leaving 12 bases between them. CDR3 length equals 14 residues. Germline V lookup: CDR1 MDHEN, CDR2 SYDVKM. The CDR3 nucleotides are TGTGCCAGCAGCCTCGGTCCGATTAATGAAAAACTGTTTTTT. It encodes CASSLGPINEKLFF. The full variable domain, with the rest looked up from reference TRBV28 and TRBJ1-4, is DVKVTQSSRYLVKRTGEKVFLECVQDMDHENMFWYRQDPGLGLRLIYFSYDVKMKEKGDIPEGYSVSREKKERFSLILESASTNQTSMYLCASSLGPINEKLFFGSGTQLSVL.

This rearrangement joins TRBV5-1 to TRBJ2-3; D is ambiguous. This CDR3 spans 12 amino acids. The germline V gene encodes CDR1 SGHRS and CDR2 YFSETQ. V gave up 0 bases and J gave up 6 bases, with 5 bases separating them. For the CDR3, the DNA is TGCGCCAGCAGCTTGGGTATCGATACGCAGTATTTT. Its translation: CASSLGIDTQYF.

The chain combines TRBV7-8 with TRBJ1-1; D is undetermined. Germline V gene lookup returns CDR1 SGHVS and CDR2 FQNEAQ. With 4 bases removed from V and 4 bases from J, the gap between germline ends came to 13 bases. The CDR3 is 14 amino acids. CDR3 sequence (DNA): TGTGCCAGCAGCTGGACGAGGAGGCGCACTGAAGCTTTCTTT. It is translated as CASSWTRRRTEAFF.

The chain has TRBV2 and TRBJ2-7, with TRBD1 identical over 9 bases. The germline V gene encodes CDR1 SNHLY and CDR2 FYNNEI. V lost 5 bases to trimming and J lost 2 bases; unmatched junction nucleotides: 10. The CDR3 extends over 16 amino acids. The CDR3 here is CASSKESGTGPYEQYF. The CDR3 DNA follows: TGTGCCAGCAGTAAGGAGTCCGGGACAGGGCCCTACGAGCAGTACTTC.

This rearrangement joins TRBV4-2 to TRBJ1-1, with 9 bases matching TRBD1. The CDR3 has 19 residues. Germline lookup yields CDR1 LGHNA and CDR2 YNFKEQ. The V and J ends lost 0 bases and 0 bases, in that order; junction bases with no gene match: 11. CDR3 nucleotides: TGTGCCAGCAGCCAAGAAGGGACAGGGACCCTTAAGATGAACACTGAAGCTTTCTTT. Its protein product is CASSQEGTGTLKMNTEAFF.

V usage is TRBV30 and J usage is TRBJ1-2, with 7 bases aligning to TRBD1. V was pared by 4 bases and J by 6 bases, with 11 bases of the junction left unmatched. Germline lookup yields CDR1 GTSNPN and CDR2 SVGIG (reference sequence). The CDR3 extends over 14 amino acids. The CDR3 spells CAWTGGRRLNGYTF. The DNA of the CDR3 is TGTGCCTGGACAGGGGGGAGAAGGCTCAATGGCTACACCTTC.

The rearrangement joins TRBV7-6 to TRBJ1-1; 7 nucleotides agree with TRBD1. Unmatched junction bases numbered 10, after V lost 2 bases and J lost 7 bases. CDR3 length: 15 residues. In germline, CDR1 is SGHVS, CDR2 FNYEAQ. CDR3 loop: CASSLTDRVSDEAFF. The CDR3 nucleotides read TGTGCCAGCAGCTTAACTGACAGGGTTAGTGATGAAGCTTTCTTT. Based on the CDR3 plus reference TRBV7-6 and TRBJ1-1, the full variable domain is GAGVSQSPRYKVTKRGQDVALRCDPISGHVSLYWYRQALGQGPEFLTYFNYEAQQDKSGLPNDRFSAERPEGSISTLTIQRTEQRDSAMYRCASSLTDRVSDEAFFGQGTRLTVV.

The V gene is TRBV11-1, the J gene TRBJ2-5; possible D gene TRBD1, 6 bases. This CDR3 comprises 15 residues. V shed 6 bases and J shed 5 bases, with 19 bases lying between them. Germline lookup yields CDR1 SGHAT and CDR2 FQDESV (reference sequence). The CDR3 sequence: CASSQNRVRAETQYF. The CDR3 region has the DNA TGTGCCAGCAGTCAGAACAGGGTCCGGGCGGAGACCCAGTACTTC.

This chain joins TRBV7-3 and TRBJ2-5, with a weak D call TRBD1 (6 bases). The CDR3 contains 17 residues. The V end was cut by 3 bases, the J end by 5 bases, with 22 bases between. The germline V gene encodes CDR1 SGHTA and CDR2 FQGTGA. For the CDR3, the DNA is TGTGCCAGCAGCTTCTTCCCCCCCGCGACAGGCACGGAGACCCAGTACTTC. Protein product: CASSFFPPATGTETQYF.

The chain is built from TRBV7-8 and TRBJ2-2, with 14 positions matching TRBD2. The germline CDR1 and CDR2 sequences are SGHVS and FQNEAQ. This CDR3 is 17 amino acids long. The trim removed 4 bases at V and 5 bases at J, leaving 6 bases unmatched. Here the CDR3 DNA reads TGTGCCAGCAGCTCTGGACTAGCGGGAGGAGGAACCGGGGAGCTGTTTTTT. Its protein is CASSSGLAGGGTGELFF.

This sequence joins TRBV6-1 and TRBJ2-2; D gene ambiguous. V lost 0 bases, J lost 6 bases, and 5 bases lay in between. Germline V gene data show CDR1 as MNHNS and CDR2 as SASEGT. This CDR3 contains 13 residues. CDR3 coding DNA: TGTGCCAGCAGTGAAGCGCGTGCCGGGGAGCTGTTTTTT. Protein: CASSEARAGELFF.

The CDR3 bases are TGTGCCAGCAGTCTACGACAGGAGGACGAGCAGTACTTC. Protein product: CASSLRQEDEQYF. V gene TRBV27 combines with J gene TRBJ2-7, with D possibly TRBD1 on 6 matching bases. The V gene's germline CDR1 is MNHEY and CDR2 SMNVEV (reference sequence). The V end was cut by 5 bases, the J end by 5 bases, with 13 bases between. The CDR3 runs to 13 residues.

The chain employs TRBV19 and TRBJ2-1, with 8 bases lining up with TRBD1. The CDR3 is 16 amino acids. V was clipped by 6 bases and J by 4 bases; unmatched bases: 11. Germline V lookup: CDR1 LNHDA, CDR2 SQIVND (reference sequence). CDR3: CASRLTGTGLYNEQFF. In DNA form, the CDR3 reads TGTGCCAGTAGACTGACCGGGACAGGCCTTTACAATGAGCAGTTCTTC.

The chain employs TRBV11-3 and TRBJ2-7; 10 bases map to TRBD2. CDR1 is SGHNT, CDR2 YENEEA, per germline. Unmatched junction bases numbered 15, after V lost 5 bases and J lost 2 bases. This CDR3 contains 18 residues. For the CDR3, the DNA is TGTGCCAGCAGCCTCGAGGCCCCGGGTAGCGGGAGGACCTACGAGCAGTACTTC. Its translation: CASSLEAPGSGRTYEQYF. Variable domain in full (rest from reference TRBV11-3 and TRBJ2-7): EAGVVQSPRYKIIEKKQPVAFWCNPISGHNTLYWYLQNLGQGPELLIRYENEEAVDDSQLPKDRFSAERLKGVDSTLKIQPAELGDSAVYLCASSLEAPGSGRTYEQYFGPGTRLTVT.

The chain couples TRBV4-1 to TRBJ2-3; the D gene is possibly TRBD2 (5 bases). From germline, CDR1 is MGHRA and CDR2 YSYEKL. This CDR3 has 14 amino acids. Trimming shortened V by 2 bases and J by 4 bases, and 10 bases separated the two germline ends. The CDR3 nucleotides read TGCGCCAGCAGCCAATGGTACGGGGCAGATACGCAGTATTTT. As protein: CASSQWYGADTQYF.

The sample holds a few counts of this clone. This chain links TRBV9 with TRBJ1-3; 7 bases fit TRBD1. CDR1 is SGDLS and CDR2 is YYNGEE in the germline V gene. After removal of 2 bases from V and 3 bases from J, the junction contained 5 bases not matched to a gene. This CDR3 has 15 residues. This CDR3 reads CASSVSGTVGNTIYF. CDR3 DNA sequence: TGTGCCAGCAGCGTCTCCGGGACAGTTGGAAACACCATATATTTT.

The chain carries TRBV11-1 and TRBJ2-7, with 9 bases aligning to TRBD1. Per germline, CDR1 SGHAT and CDR2 FQDESV (reference sequence). The CDR3 has 15 residues. V dropped 2 bases and J dropped 6; count of bases not matched to a gene: 8. The CDR3 DNA sequence: TGTGCCAGCAGCTTACGGACAGGGGCACCTTTCGAGCAGTACTTC. This codes for CASSLRTGAPFEQYF. The whole variable domain, filled in from reference TRBV11-1 and TRBJ2-7, reads EAEVAQSPRYKITEKSQAVAFWCDPISGHATLYWYRQILGQGPELLVQFQDESVVDDSQLPKDRFSAERLKGVDSTLKIQPAELGDSAMYLCASSLRTGAPFEQYFGPGTRLTVT.

The chain links TRBV6-6 to TRBJ2-7; D is perhaps TRBD2 (7 bases). In germline, CDR1 is MNHNY, CDR2 SVGAGI (reference sequence). Trimming left V 0 bases short and J 6 bases short, with 9 bases between. This CDR3 is built from 13 residues. CDR3: CASSYSGGLEQYF. The CDR3 DNA sequence: TGTGCCAGCAGTTACTCCGGGGGGCTCGAGCAGTACTTC.

This chain connects TRBV6-4 to TRBJ2-1; TRBD2 matches at 8 bases. After removal of 6 bases from V and 8 bases from J, the junction contained 18 bases not matched to a gene. From germline, CDR1 is MRHNA and CDR2 SNTAGT. The CDR3 contains 17 residues. Here the CDR3 reads CASSPYRGSGRGDEQFF. As DNA, the CDR3 is TGTGCCAGCAGCCCTTACCGGGGCAGCGGGAGAGGTGATGAGCAGTTCTTC.